Here is one TCR beta chain with its context. Data came from immunoSEQ multiplex PCR; TCRdb stores just in-frame clones and leaves some out. The sample carries around 70,000 clones, 89% recorded once. Deletions cut 4 bases from V and 0 bases from J, with 12 bases between. The germline V gene encodes CDR1 MDHEN and CDR2 SYDVKM. The CDR3 loop spans 15 amino acids. The data derive from a study of control samples from healthy donors and cancer patients. The chain couples TRBV28 to TRBJ1-1; a weak D match, TRBD1 (5 bases). This TCR was sampled from a woman in her fifties or sixties with colorectal cancer. The sample consisted of PBMCs. The CDR3 DNA reads as TGTGCCAGCAGTTATCTGACAGATATGAACACTGAAGCTTTCTTT. Translating it yields CASSYLTDMNTEAFF.